This is a list of T cell receptor beta chains from one sample in a study of cytomegalovirus exposure and HLA in healthy donors. The protocol was immunoSEQ multiplex PCR, while the TCRdb copy is restricted to in-frame clones and leaves out a portion. The data contain 130,000 or so clones, 75% of them singletons. The sample was PBMCs. Receptors were obtained from a man aged 35 to 55 in good health and CMV-seronegative. CDR3s leave out the opening cysteine and the closing phenylalanine or tryptophan.

TRBV6-4	ASSPPQH
TRBV6-1	ASSENRGYT
TRBV27	ASSGLYNEQF
TRBV9	ASSVGAGGHQPQH
TRBV6-1	ASSDRGDTQY
TRBV27	ASSLRRQGTDTQY
TRBV12-2	ACAEGYT
TRBV5-1	ASRNARGQGAYEQY
TRBV6-6	ASSYPTQGVYEQY
TRBV4-2	ASSNSGQTTNTEAF
TRBV6-5	ASSTTGGGGELF
TRBV30	AWSQTGGEGYT